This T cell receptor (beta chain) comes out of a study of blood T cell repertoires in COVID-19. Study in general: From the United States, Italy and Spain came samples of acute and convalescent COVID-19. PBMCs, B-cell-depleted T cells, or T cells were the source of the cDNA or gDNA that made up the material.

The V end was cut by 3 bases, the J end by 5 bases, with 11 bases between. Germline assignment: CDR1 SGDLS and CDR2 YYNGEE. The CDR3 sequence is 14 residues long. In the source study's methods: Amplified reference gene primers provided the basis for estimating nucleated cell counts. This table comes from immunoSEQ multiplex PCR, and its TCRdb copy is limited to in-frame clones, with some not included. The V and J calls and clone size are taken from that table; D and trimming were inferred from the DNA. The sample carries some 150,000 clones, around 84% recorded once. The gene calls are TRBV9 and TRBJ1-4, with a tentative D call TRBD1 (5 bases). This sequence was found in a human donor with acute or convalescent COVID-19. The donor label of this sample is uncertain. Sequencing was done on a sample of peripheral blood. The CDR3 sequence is CASSEQGNNEKLFF. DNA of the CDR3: TGTGCCAGCAGCGAGCAGGGTAACAATGAAAAACTGTTTTTT.